This TCR beta chain derives from a study of blood T cell repertoires in COVID-19. The CDR3 loop spans 17 amino acids. V lost 8 bases to trimming and J lost 1 base; unmatched junction nucleotides: 13. In germline, CDR1 is MDHEN, CDR2 SYDVKM. Participant reports of clinical history set cohort assignment. Libraries were prepared by immunoSEQ multiplex PCR; TCRdb keeps only in-frame clonotypes and omits some of them. The sample consists of about 300,000 clones, about 90% of them appearing once. V gene TRBV28 combines with J gene TRBJ1-1; 10 positions agree with TRBD1. This sequence was found in a woman aged 18-30 years with acute COVID-19. The sequenced material came from PBMCs or T cells enriched from blood (not recorded which). This CDR3 is CASGAPGTGVGNTEAFF. Here the CDR3 DNA reads TGTGCCAGCGGAGCTCCCGGGACAGGGGTTGGGAACACTGAAGCTTTCTTT.